One and the same sample provided the 8 T cell receptor beta chains below, sequenced in a study of blood T cells in healthy people across ages. With a J-beta primer mix and a sample-barcoded 5' primer, a second PCR ran about 7 to 12 cycles. TCRdb called the 5' RACE reads again in MiXCR, with one record for every CDR3 protein. The repertoire holds over 950,000 distinct CDR3 sequences, around two fifths seen once, with around 13% in the top ten. Sequenced input: blood. The receptors originated from a man aged 18 to 35 in good health.

The chain is built from TRBV6-2 or TRBV6-3 and TRBJ1-3; TRBD1 matches 7 bases. The CDR3 length is 15 residues. Looked up from germline, CDR1 is MNHEY and CDR2 is SVGEGT. V lost 2 bases to trimming and J lost 2 bases; unmatched junction nucleotides: 3. The CDR3 nucleotides read TGTGCCAGCAGTTACGGCGGACAGGCTGGAAACACCATATATTTT. It specifies CASSYGGQAGNTIYF.

The chain has TRBV20-1 and TRBJ2-5; 11 positions match TRBD2. The J call may be mistaken, given a closer DNA end match to TRBJ2-4. The germline gives CDR1 DFQATT, CDR2 SNEGSKA (reference sequence). CDR3 length: 17 amino acids. CDR3 in DNA: TGCAGTGCACGCCCCCGTCTTAGCGGGGGGGCAGGGAACATTCAGTACTTC. This translates into CSARPRLSGGAGNIQYF.

This clonotype was counted a single time. The J gene is TRBJ1-2, the V gene TRBV3-1, with D possibly being TRBD1 (6 bases). The CDR3 sequence is 16 residues long. From germline, CDR1 is LGHDT and CDR2 YNNKEL (reference sequence). V was pared by 5 bases and J by 3 bases, with 19 bases between. CDR3 bases: TGTGCCAGCAGCTCGCGACAGGCACAGGGAGACTATGGCTACACCTTC. Amino acids: CASSSRQAQGDYGYTF.

The J gene is TRBJ2-1, the V gene TRBV6-5; 10 nucleotides agree with TRBD1. The CDR3 loop spans 15 amino acids. Germline V lookup: CDR1 MNHEY, CDR2 SVGAGI. Trimming cost V 6 bases and J 5 bases; bases outside gene matches: 7. CDR3 sequence: CASSPDRGLDNEQFF. As DNA, the CDR3 is TGTGCCAGCAGCCCCGACAGGGGGCTAGACAATGAGCAGTTCTTC.

The chain recombines TRBV25-1 with TRBJ2-1, with a tentative D call TRBD2 (5 bases). Germline V gives CDR1 MGHDK, CDR2 SYGVNS. The CDR3 sequence is 14 residues long. Trimming removed 5 bases from V and 0 bases from J, with 8 bases in between. DNA of the CDR3: TGTGCCAGCAGTACGGGAAACTCCTACAATGAGCAGTTCTTC. Encoded protein: CASSTGNSYNEQFF.

The rearrangement uses TRBV12-3 or TRBV12-4 and TRBJ2-3, with 8 nucleotides matching TRBD2. This CDR3 comprises 17 residues. With V trimmed by 5 bases and J by 2 bases, 12 bases remained unmatched. CDR3 in amino acids: CASSGLSGGGLTDTQYF. Here the CDR3 DNA reads TGTGCCAGCAGTGGCCTCTCGGGCGGGGGGCTCACAGATACGCAGTATTTT.

This sequence joins TRBV5-6 and TRBJ2-1, with 7 bases that match TRBD2. V lost 2 bases to trimming and J lost 8 bases; unmatched junction nucleotides: 1. The CDR3 sequence is 12 residues long. Germline CDR1 reads SGHDT; CDR2 reads YYEEEE. In nucleotides, the CDR3 is TGTGCCAGCAGCTTACTAGCGTATGAGCAGTTCTTC. Its translation is CASSLLAYEQFF.

This clonotype occurred a few times. The chain is built from TRBV6-5 and TRBJ2-2; D call uncertain. The CDR3 runs to 16 residues. CDR1 and CDR2 (germline): MNHEY, SVGAGI. V lost 0 bases, J lost 0 bases, and 8 bases lay in between. The CDR3 reads CASSYSRPPNTGELFF. The CDR3 DNA follows: TGTGCCAGCAGTTACTCCCGGCCACCGAACACCGGGGAGCTGTTTTTT.